These 9 T cell receptor beta chains came from one sample sequenced in a study of blood T cell repertoires in COVID-19 (dated by TCRdb to the early 2020s). Library method: the immunoSEQ multiplex PCR assay. In its TCRdb copy, this immuneACCESS table keeps in-frame sequences only and misses some clones. Where compared with another copy, unresolved V genes explain less than half of these, and the others have no known cause. A total of roughly 190,000 clones appear in this sample, 70% to 90% of them only once. The leading ten clones occupy approximately 1% of the sample. The sequenced material came from peripheral blood. The receptor set was obtained from a man in his thirties or forties with acute or convalescent COVID-19.

This clone was found once. The genes are TRBV27 and TRBJ2-5; maybe TRBD1 (6 bases). Germline CDR1 and CDR2: MNHEY and SMNVEV (reference sequence). The length of the CDR3 is 14 residues. Trimming left V 2 bases short and J 4 bases short, with 11 bases between. CDR3 DNA sequence: TGTGCCAGCAGTTTACAACCCAGGGGAGAGACCCAGTACTTC. Protein sequence: CASSLQPRGETQYF.

The rearrangement joins TRBV19 to TRBJ2-2; 11 nucleotides match TRBD1. The germline V gene encodes CDR1 LNHDA and CDR2 SQIVND (reference sequence). The junction had 2 bases not matched to a gene; V was cut back by 3 bases and J by 5 bases. The CDR3 spans 15 residues. Written as DNA, the CDR3 is TGTGCCAGTAGTATCCGGGACAGGGGGACCGGGGAGCTGTTTTTT. It specifies CASSIRDRGTGELFF.

The chain employs TRBV4-2 and TRBJ1-5; TRBD1 matches at 10 bases. The germline V gene has CDR1 LGHNA and CDR2 YNFKEQ. The ends lost 4 bases at V and 4 bases at J; junction bases unmatched: 7. The CDR3 is 16 residues long. The CDR3 DNA is TGTGCCAGCAGCCTGCTGACAGGGGGCCGTAATCAGCCCCAGCATTTT. It is translated as CASSLLTGGRNQPQHF.

The genes are TRBV9 and TRBJ2-1, with TRBD2 identical over 7 bases. The CDR3 covers 15 residues. Trimming took 0 bases from V and 5 from J; bases not matched to a gene: 5. Germline assignment: CDR1 SGDLS and CDR2 YYNGEE. CDR3 nucleotide sequence: TGTGCCAGCAGCGTAGCTGTGACTAGCAACAATGAGCAGTTCTTC. Translation: CASSVAVTSNNEQFF.

J is TRBJ2-7 and V is TRBV10-3; tentative D call: TRBD1 (6 bases). The germline V and J ends were trimmed by 3 bases and 4 bases, with 10 bases remaining between them. Germline V gene data show CDR1 as ENHRY and CDR2 as SYGVKD. CDR3 length: 13 residues. Here the CDR3 DNA reads TGTGCCATCAGTGATCAAACAGGGTACGAGCAGTACTTC. Its protein product is CAISDQTGYEQYF.

V gene TRBV18 combines with J gene TRBJ1-5; D unresolved. V gave up 5 bases and J gave up 2 bases, with 10 bases separating them. Germline V lookup: CDR1 KGHSH, CDR2 LQKENI. There are 14 residues in the CDR3. The DNA of the CDR3 is TGTGCCAGCTCAGCGTCGGTGCGCAATCAGCCCCAGCATTTT. It is translated as CASSASVRNQPQHF.

V is TRBV18 and J is TRBJ2-1; possibly TRBD2 for D (6 bases). From germline, CDR1 is KGHSH and CDR2 LQKENI. This CDR3 contains 17 residues. The V gene lost 0 bases and the J gene lost 5 bases, with 17 bases spanning the gap. DNA for the CDR3: TGTGCCAGCTCACCACCGGGGGTGGCGGGGCCCAACAATGAGCAGTTCTTC. Translating gives CASSPPGVAGPNNEQFF. The whole variable domain, remainder taken from reference TRBV18 and TRBJ2-1, is NAGVMQNPRHLVRRRGQEARLRCSPMKGHSHVYWYRQLPEEGLKFMVYLQKENIIDESGMPKERFSAEFPKEGPSILRIQQVVRGDSAAYFCASSPPGVAGPNNEQFFGPGTRLTVL.

The chain couples TRBV2 to TRBJ2-3, with D perhaps matching TRBD1 (7 bases). The CDR3 has 13 residues. Trimming removed 8 bases at V and 3 bases at J, with 12 bases between. Germline V lookup: CDR1 SNHLY, CDR2 FYNNEI. The CDR3 sequence is CASRDSGTDTQYF. The CDR3 DNA reads TGTGCCAGCCGGGACAGCGGGACAGATACGCAGTATTTT.

The V gene is TRBV7-9, the J gene TRBJ2-1; TRBD2 aligns across 12 bases. V trimming: 1 base; J trimming: 8 bases; junction bases outside the gene matches: 3. Germline assignment: CDR1 SEHNR and CDR2 FQNEAQ (reference sequence). The CDR3 runs 15 residues. The CDR3 nucleotides are TGTGCCAGCAGCTTAGGGACTAGCGGGATAGATGAGCAGTTCTTC. Its translation: CASSLGTSGIDEQFF.